The T cell receptor beta chain under discussion was sequenced for a study of T cells expressing NK-cell markers. Whole-study context: From sorted CD3+CD56+NKG2C+, CD3+CD56+NKG2C- and CD3+CD56-NKG2C+ T cells came the TCR beta repertoires. With respect to HCMV, most of the eight sequenced donors were seropositive, and one was seronegative. Regarding the study as a whole: Over 5 donors carried dominant NKG2C+ clonotypes that made up roughly 1.0-7.5% of their CD8+ T cells. There were several donors in whom these clonotypes also led the CD3+CD56-NKG2C+ fraction.

Reanalyzing the 5' RACE reads, TCRdb keeps one entry per CDR3 protein, without DNA. The data include roughly 280,000 distinct CDR3 sequences; the top ten clones carry roughly 0.4%. Remarks on this clonotype: What it recognizes is unknown.

Germline CDR1 and CDR2: LGHNT and FRNRAP. CDR3 size: 16 residues. The sequencing input was blood T cells: a sorted CD56 or NKG2C T cell subset, CD4+ or CD8+ T cells, or bulk PBMC T cells (not recorded which). The source of this sequence is a man between 18 and 35 years old in good health. This sequence joins TRBV12-5 and TRBJ2-7; without DNA, the TCRdb call of TRBD2 cannot be checked. The chain's CDR3 is CASDTNRGLKTYEQYF.